This TCR beta chain was recovered during a study of CD8 T cells in Susac syndrome. Study results and limitations: The study's TCR sequencing and HLA analysis drew on a certain number of individuals. That number was acknowledged as relatively small.

Per the germline V gene, CDR1 is SGHDN and CDR2 is FVKESK. CDR3 length equals 14 residues. V lost 3 bases to trimming and J lost 3 bases, with 12 bases between them. Random hexamers primed reverse transcription of roughly 0.5 to 1 ug RNA. An immunoSEQ multiplex PCR amplified TCR beta CDR3 over 54 Vbeta and 13 Jbeta. TCRdb used MiXCR to reprocess the immunoSEQ multiplex PCR reads, holding one entry per CDR3 protein. The profile shows about 160,000 distinct CDR3 sequences, around 95% of them singletons. Sequencing of TCR beta was performed on blood CD8+ and CD4+ T cells. While CD8+ and CD4+ T cells were isolated negatively, TEMRA cells were enriched by FACS. Comment on this clonotype: Its antigen is not known.

This clonotype was sampled from a human donor in good health. Input material: CD4+ T cells from PBMCs. The J gene is TRBJ2-7, the V gene TRBV14; D gene uncertain. The CDR3 here is CASSQLDENYEQYF. CDR3 bases: TGTGCCAGCAGCCAGTTGGACGAGAACTACGAGCAGTACTTC.